Listed here are 11 T cell receptor beta chains from one sample, sequenced in a study of T cell repertoires in cytomegalovirus infection. TCRdb fed the reads into MiXCR, producing one record per CDR3 protein. Among fewer than 550,000 distinct CDR3 sequences listed, roughly 10% were seen once. The sample comprised PBMCs. Receptor source: a human donor in good health (CMV status not recorded). Some clones in this sample may be carry-over from other donors' samples.

CDR3 protein: CASRFGRSSYNEQFF. In DNA form, the CDR3 reads TGTGCCAGCAGATTCGGGAGAAGCTCCTACAATGAGCAGTTCTTC. The chain couples TRBV11-2 to TRBJ2-1, with a possible D match to TRBD2 (6 bases). The germline V gene encodes CDR1 SGHAT and CDR2 FQNNGV. This CDR3 contains 15 residues. The V and J ends lost 6 bases and 0 bases respectively, with 12 bases between them.

This clonotype was found many times. The genes are TRBV7-6 and TRBJ2-6; maybe TRBD2 (7 bases). In germline, CDR1 is SGHVS, CDR2 FNYEAQ. The CDR3 extends over 17 amino acids. V gave up 0 bases and J gave up 4 bases, with 13 bases separating them. The CDR3 bases are TGTGCCAGCAGCTTAGCTGGGAGGGGGGCCGGGGCCAACGTCCTGACTTTC. Translation: CASSLAGRGAGANVLTF.

This clonotype has a count of ten or more. This chain uses TRBV7-2 with TRBJ2-5; 13 nucleotides agree with TRBD2. The germline gives CDR1 SGHTA, CDR2 FQGNSA. The CDR3 is 15 residues long. J was trimmed by 5 bases and V by 3 bases; bases with no gene match: 3. The DNA for the CDR3 is TGTGCCAGCAGCTTTTGGACTAGCGGGAGCGAGACCCAGTACTTC. It encodes CASSFWTSGSETQYF.

This clonotype was observed a few times. This chain connects TRBV6-5 to TRBJ1-2, with 7 bases matching TRBD1. This CDR3 comprises 14 residues. V lost 0 bases, J lost 4 bases, and 2 bases stayed unmatched. Per germline, CDR1 MNHEY and CDR2 SVGAGI. The CDR3 DNA is TGTGCCAGCAGTTACTCAGGGGGCGGCTATGGCTACACCTTC. Translating gives CASSYSGGGYGYTF.

This clonotype showed up many times. This chain links TRBV6-6 with TRBJ1-1, with TRBD1 matching over 8 bases. Germline assignment: CDR1 MNHNY and CDR2 SVGAGI (reference sequence). The CDR3 contains 16 residues. Germline trimming cut 5 bases from V and 4 bases from J; bases unmatched to any gene: 12. The CDR3: CASSSPAGGESTEAFF. Written as DNA, the CDR3 is TGTGCCAGCAGTAGCCCGGCAGGGGGCGAGAGCACTGAAGCTTTCTTT.

This clonotype was found many times. This chain connects TRBV7-3 to TRBJ2-3, with D possibly TRBD2 on 5 matching bases. Trimming pared 2 bases from V and 9 bases from J, leaving 12 bases between. The CDR3 spans 13 residues. Looked up from germline, CDR1 is SGHTA and CDR2 is FQGTGA. The CDR3 loop is CASSLSPGKTQYF. CDR3 DNA sequence: TGTGCCAGCAGCTTATCTCCGGGAAAGACGCAGTATTTT.

This clonotype was counted ten times or more. This chain connects TRBV6-1 to TRBJ1-2; 7 bases are a match to TRBD1. Germline V lookup: CDR1 MNHNS, CDR2 SASEGT. V lost 3 bases to trimming and J lost 9 bases; unmatched junction nucleotides: 10. The CDR3 contains 14 residues. CDR3 coding DNA: TGTGCCAGCAGTGACCGACAGGGTGGTAGTCGCTACACCTTC. This gives the protein CASSDRQGGSRYTF.

DNA of the CDR3: TGTGCCAGCAGTTTCCAAAGGAGCCCAGATACGCAGTATTTT. Its protein product is CASSFQRSPDTQYF. The V call is TRBV12-3 or TRBV12-4, the J call TRBJ2-3; D not resolved. Trimming took off 3 bases at V and 4 bases at J, with 11 bases between the two ends. This CDR3 comprises 14 residues.

This clonotype occurred many times. This chain uses TRBV28 with TRBJ1-2, with TRBD1 matching 12 bases. The CDR3 is 18 amino acids. The junction had 14 bases not matched to a gene; V was cut back by 5 bases and J by 4 bases. Germline V gene sequence: CDR1 MDHEN, CDR2 SYDVKM. The CDR3 loop reads CASSTTGTGGGVGYGYTF. The CDR3 DNA sequence: TGTGCCAGCAGTACCACCGGGACAGGGGGCGGTGTAGGCTATGGCTACACCTTC.

This clonotype was counted only a few times. This clone may be a read error of a much larger clone one base away. The chain links TRBV12-3 or TRBV12-4 to TRBJ2-1; 9 bases align to TRBD1. V lost 6 bases and J lost 5; bases outside the gene matches: 5. The CDR3 runs 14 residues. CDR3 sequence reads: CASRPGQGNNEQFF. In DNA form, the CDR3 reads TGTGCCAGCAGACCGGGACAGGGTAACAATGAGCAGTTCTTC.

V and J are TRBV9 and TRBJ2-7, with D uncertain. The CDR3 contains 14 residues. The germline V gene has CDR1 SGDLS and CDR2 YYNGEE. V lost 0 bases and J 9 bases, leaving 16 bases between the germline ends. The CDR3 reads CASSVGTEVVGQYF. CDR3 DNA: TGTGCCAGCAGCGTAGGAACAGAAGTAGTCGGGCAGTACTTC.